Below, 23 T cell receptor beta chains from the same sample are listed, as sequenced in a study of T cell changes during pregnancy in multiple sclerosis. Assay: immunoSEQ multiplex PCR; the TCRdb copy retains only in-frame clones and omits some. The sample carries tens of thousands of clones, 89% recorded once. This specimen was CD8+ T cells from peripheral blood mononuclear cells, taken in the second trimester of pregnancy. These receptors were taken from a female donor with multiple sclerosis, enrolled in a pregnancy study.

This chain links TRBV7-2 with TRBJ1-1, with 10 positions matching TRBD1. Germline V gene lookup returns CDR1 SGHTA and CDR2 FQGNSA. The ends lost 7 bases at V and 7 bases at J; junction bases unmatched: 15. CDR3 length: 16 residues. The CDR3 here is CASTLTGGAYGVEAFF. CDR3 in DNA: TGTGCCAGCACCTTGACAGGGGGCGCTTATGGGGTTGAAGCTTTCTTT.

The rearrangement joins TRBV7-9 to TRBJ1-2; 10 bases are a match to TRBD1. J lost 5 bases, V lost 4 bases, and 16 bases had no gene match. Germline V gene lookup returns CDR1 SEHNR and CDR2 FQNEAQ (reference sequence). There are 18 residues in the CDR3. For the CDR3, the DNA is TGTGCCAGCAGCTACACCGGCCGACAGGGGGCCTTAGGTTATGGCTACACCTTC. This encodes CASSYTGRQGALGYGYTF.

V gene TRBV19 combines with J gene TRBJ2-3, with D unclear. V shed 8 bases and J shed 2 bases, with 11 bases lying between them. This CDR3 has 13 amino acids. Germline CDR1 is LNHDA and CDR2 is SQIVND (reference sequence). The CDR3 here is CASGERHTDTQYF. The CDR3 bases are TGTGCCAGTGGAGAGCGCCACACAGATACGCAGTATTTT.

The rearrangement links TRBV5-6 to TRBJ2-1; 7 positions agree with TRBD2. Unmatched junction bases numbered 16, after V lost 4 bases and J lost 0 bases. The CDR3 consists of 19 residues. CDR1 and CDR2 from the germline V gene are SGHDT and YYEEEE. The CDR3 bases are TGTGCCAGCAGCCCCCAACCGGGAGGTAGATTGAGCTCCTACAATGAGCAGTTCTTC. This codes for CASSPQPGGRLSSYNEQFF.

The CDR3 coding sequence is TGCGCCAGCAGCCAGGTGGTAGCGTACTCCCCCTCCTACGAGCAGTACTTC. As protein: CASSQVVAYSPSYEQYF. The chain couples TRBV4-1 to TRBJ2-7, with D perhaps TRBD2 (5 bases). V gave up 3 bases and J gave up 0 bases, with 18 bases separating them. Germline V gene data show CDR1 as MGHRA and CDR2 as YSYEKL. The length of the CDR3 is 17 residues.

The CDR3, as DNA: TGTGCTAGTGGTTCCGGGACTAGCGGGGGGGCCTACGAGCAGTACTTC. This codes for CASGSGTSGGAYEQYF. V gene TRBV12-5 combines with J gene TRBJ2-5; 16 positions agree with TRBD2. The J call is doubtful: the DNA matches TRBJ2-7 better. Germline V lookup: CDR1 LGHNT, CDR2 FRNRAP. CDR3 length: 16 residues.

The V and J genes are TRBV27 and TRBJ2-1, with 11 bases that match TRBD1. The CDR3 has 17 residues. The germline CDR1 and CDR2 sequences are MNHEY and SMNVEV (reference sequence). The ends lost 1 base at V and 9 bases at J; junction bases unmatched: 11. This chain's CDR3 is CASSLFKGQGADGEQFF. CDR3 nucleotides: TGTGCCAGCAGTTTATTCAAAGGACAGGGGGCAGATGGTGAGCAGTTCTTC.

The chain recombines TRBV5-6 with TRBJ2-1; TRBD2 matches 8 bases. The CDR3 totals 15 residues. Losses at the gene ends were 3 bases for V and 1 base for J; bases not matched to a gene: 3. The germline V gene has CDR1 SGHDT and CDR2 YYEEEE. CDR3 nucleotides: TGTGCCAGCAGCTGGAGCGGGGGTTCCTACAATGAGCAGTTCTTC. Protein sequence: CASSWSGGSYNEQFF.

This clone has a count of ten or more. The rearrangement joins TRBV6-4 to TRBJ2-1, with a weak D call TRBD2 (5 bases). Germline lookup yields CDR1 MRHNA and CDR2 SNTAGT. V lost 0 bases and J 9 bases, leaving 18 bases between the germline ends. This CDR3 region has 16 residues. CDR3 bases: TGTGCCAGCAGTGACTCCATAGGTTCGGGGAGAGGTGAGCAGTTCTTC. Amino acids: CASSDSIGSGRGEQFF.

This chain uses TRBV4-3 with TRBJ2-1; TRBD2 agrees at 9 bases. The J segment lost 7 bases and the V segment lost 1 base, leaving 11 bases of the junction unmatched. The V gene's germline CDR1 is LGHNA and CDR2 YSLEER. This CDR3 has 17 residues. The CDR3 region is CASSQGRAGGPRNEQFF. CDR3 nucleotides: TGCGCCAGCAGCCAAGGGAGGGCGGGGGGGCCTCGAAATGAGCAGTTCTTC.

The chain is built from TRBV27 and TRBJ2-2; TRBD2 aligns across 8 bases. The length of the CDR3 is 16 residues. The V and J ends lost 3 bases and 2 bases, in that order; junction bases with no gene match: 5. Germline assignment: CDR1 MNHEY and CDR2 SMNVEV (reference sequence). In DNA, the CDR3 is TGTGCCAGCAGTTTCGGAGCGGGAGTAAACACCGGGGAGCTGTTTTTT. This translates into CASSFGAGVNTGELFF.

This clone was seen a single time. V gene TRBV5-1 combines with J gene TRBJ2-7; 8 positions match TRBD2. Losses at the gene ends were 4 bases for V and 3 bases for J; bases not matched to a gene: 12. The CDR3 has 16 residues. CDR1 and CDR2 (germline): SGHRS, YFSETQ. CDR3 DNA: TGCGCCAGCAGCCCGGGGGTACTAGCGGCAGACTACGAGCAGTACTTC. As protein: CASSPGVLAADYEQYF.

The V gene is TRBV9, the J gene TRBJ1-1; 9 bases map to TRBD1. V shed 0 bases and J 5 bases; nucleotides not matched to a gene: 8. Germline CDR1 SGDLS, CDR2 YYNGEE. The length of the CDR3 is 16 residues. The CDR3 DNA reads TGTGCCAGCAGCGTAGGGTCAAGACAGGGGGGGACTGAAGCTTTCTTT. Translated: CASSVGSRQGGTEAFF.

CDR3 sequence reads: CASSVQGGYTF. The CDR3 bases are TGTGCCAGCAGTGTACAGGGAGGCTACACCTTC. The rearrangement uses TRBV25-1 and TRBJ1-2; D perhaps matches TRBD1 (6 bases). V lost 4 bases to trimming and J lost 8 bases, with 8 bases between them. This CDR3 contains 11 residues. In germline, CDR1 is MGHDK, CDR2 SYGVNS.

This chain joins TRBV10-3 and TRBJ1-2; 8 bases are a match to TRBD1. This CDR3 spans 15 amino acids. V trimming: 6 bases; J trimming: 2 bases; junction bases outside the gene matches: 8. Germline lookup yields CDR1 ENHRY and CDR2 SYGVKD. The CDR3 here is CAIREGQGRNYGYTF. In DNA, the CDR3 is TGTGCCATCAGAGAAGGACAGGGTCGGAACTATGGCTACACCTTC.

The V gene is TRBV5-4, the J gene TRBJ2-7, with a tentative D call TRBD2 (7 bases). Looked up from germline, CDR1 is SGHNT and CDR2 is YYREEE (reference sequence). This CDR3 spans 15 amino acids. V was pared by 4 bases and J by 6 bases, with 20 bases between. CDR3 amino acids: CASSNAMGGAAEQYF. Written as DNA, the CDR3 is TGTGCCAGCAGCAACGCAATGGGGGGGGCTGCCGAGCAGTACTTC.

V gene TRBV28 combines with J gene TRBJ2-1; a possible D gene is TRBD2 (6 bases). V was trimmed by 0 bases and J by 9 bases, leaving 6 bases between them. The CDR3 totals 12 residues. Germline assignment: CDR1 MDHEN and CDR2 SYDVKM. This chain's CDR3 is CASSLWRGEQFF. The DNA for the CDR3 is TGTGCCAGCAGTTTATGGCGGGGTGAGCAGTTCTTC.

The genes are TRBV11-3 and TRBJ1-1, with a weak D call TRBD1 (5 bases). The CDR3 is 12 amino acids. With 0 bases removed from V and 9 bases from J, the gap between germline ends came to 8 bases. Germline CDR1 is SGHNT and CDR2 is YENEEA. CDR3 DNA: TGTGCCAGCAGCTTAGACAGGGTGAAAGCTTTCTTT. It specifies CASSLDRVKAFF.

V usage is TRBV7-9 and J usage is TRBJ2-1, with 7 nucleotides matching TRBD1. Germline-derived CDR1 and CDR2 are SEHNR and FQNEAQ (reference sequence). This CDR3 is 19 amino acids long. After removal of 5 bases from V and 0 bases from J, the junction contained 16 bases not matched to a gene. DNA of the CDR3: TGTGCCAGCAGCCCCCTACCGGGACAGAAAAAAAGCTCCTACAATGAGCAGTTCTTC. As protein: CASSPLPGQKKSSYNEQFF.

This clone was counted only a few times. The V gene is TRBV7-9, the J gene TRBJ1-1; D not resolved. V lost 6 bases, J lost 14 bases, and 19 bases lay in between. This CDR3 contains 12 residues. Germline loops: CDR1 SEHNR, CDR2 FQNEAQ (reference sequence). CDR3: CASRPKLGRPFF. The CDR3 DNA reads TGTGCCAGCAGGCCTAAACTAGGGCGCCCCTTCTTT.

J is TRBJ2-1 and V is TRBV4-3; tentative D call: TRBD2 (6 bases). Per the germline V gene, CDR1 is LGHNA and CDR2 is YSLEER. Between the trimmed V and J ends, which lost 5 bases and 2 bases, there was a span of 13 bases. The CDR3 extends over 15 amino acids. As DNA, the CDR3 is TGCGCCAGCAGCTACGGGGGTGCGACCTACAATGAGCAGTTCTTC. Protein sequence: CASSYGGATYNEQFF.

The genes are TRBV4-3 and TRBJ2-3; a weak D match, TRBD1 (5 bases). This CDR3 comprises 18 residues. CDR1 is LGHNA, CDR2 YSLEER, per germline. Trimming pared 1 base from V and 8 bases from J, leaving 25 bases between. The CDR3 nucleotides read TGCGCCAGCAGCCAAGGAATTGCCGAGACAGCGAGCTATGGTACGCAGTATTTT. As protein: CASSQGIAETASYGTQYF.

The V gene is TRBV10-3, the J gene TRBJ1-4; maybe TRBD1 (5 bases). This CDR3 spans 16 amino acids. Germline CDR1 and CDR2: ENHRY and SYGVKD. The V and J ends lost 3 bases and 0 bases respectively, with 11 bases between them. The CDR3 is CAISDYKGATNEKLFF. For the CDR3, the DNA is TGTGCCATCAGTGATTATAAAGGGGCAACTAATGAAAAACTGTTTTTT.